The 20 T cell receptor beta chains presented below share a single source sample, sequenced in a study of T cells in women clearing cervical HPV infection. The repertoire was sequenced with immunoSEQ multiplex PCR; TCRdb's copy has only in-frame clones and lacks some. Found here are 20,000 to 25,000 clones; the top ten clones hold roughly 9%. Sequencing used blood buffy coat. All receptors derive from a woman between 18 and 75 years old with a cervical HPV16 infection that either progressed to CIN3+ or cleared (not recorded which).

For this clone: From the germline J gene comes the end of the CDR3, since the read stops 3 residues before it. V is TRBV7-6 and J is TRBJ1-2; D possibly corresponds to TRBD1 (6 bases). Germline CDR1 is SGHVS and CDR2 is FNYEAQ. V lost 3 bases to trimming and J lost 2 bases, with 13 bases between them. This CDR3 contains 15 residues. This CDR3 is CASSFNTGKNYGYTF. CDR3 DNA (partial): TGTGCCAGCAGCTTCAATACAGGGAAGAACTATGGC.

As for this clone: The read stops 3 residues short of the end of the CDR3; the missing end is completed from the germline J gene. The chain employs TRBV29-1 and TRBJ2-7; D unresolved. The germline V gene has CDR1 SQVTM and CDR2 ANQGSEA. This CDR3 spans 15 amino acids. V lost 6 bases and J lost 0, with 18 bases in between. This CDR3 reads CSVGDNLLSSYEQYF. The CDR3 DNA, read in part, is TGCAGCGTCGGAGACAACCTGTTAAGCTCCTACGAG.

On this clone: Sequencing ends 3 residues short of the CDR3 end; the germline J gene provides the rest. The chain combines TRBV29-1 with TRBJ2-1, with 8 bases that match TRBD2. The CDR3 consists of 14 residues. The ends lost 2 bases at V and 9 bases at J; junction bases unmatched: 9. Per the germline V gene, CDR1 is SQVTM and CDR2 is ANQGSEA. The DNA read from the CDR3 is TGCAGCGTTGAATGGGGGACTAGGCTCCGTGAG. This translates into CSVEWGTRLRE. The entire CDR3 reads CSVEWGTRLREQFF.

In the case of this clone: The read finishes 3 residues shy of the CDR3 end, and the germline J gene is used to complete it. The V call is TRBV29-1, the J call TRBJ2-7, with TRBD2 as a possible D gene (7 bases). Trimming stripped 4 bases from V and 2 bases from J, with 12 bases between. The length of the CDR3 is 13 residues. Germline values: CDR1 SQVTM, CDR2 ANQGSEA. The sequenced part of the CDR3 DNA is TGCAGCGTTGGGGAGGGGGATGCCTACGAG. Translated: CSVGEGDAYE. The whole CDR3 protein is CSVGEGDAYEQYF.

For this clone: The read terminates 3 residues before the CDR3 end, so the remaining end is supplied by the germline J gene. The rearrangement uses TRBV20-1 and TRBJ1-4; weak D call: TRBD1 (6 bases). The CDR3 has 15 amino acids. V dropped 0 bases and J dropped 7 bases, with 15 bases sitting between them. Germline V gene data show CDR1 as DFQATT and CDR2 as SNEGSKA (reference sequence). Partial CDR3 DNA: TGCAGTGCTAGAGATCGGGGGGGCTGGAGTGAAAAA. It specifies CSARDRGGWSEK. The entire CDR3 reads CSARDRGGWSEKLFF.

Comment on this clone: The CDR3 is cut off 3 residues early in the read; its end comes from the germline J gene. The chain recombines TRBV5-1 with TRBJ2-2, with D tentatively TRBD1 (6 bases). Trimming shortened V by 4 bases and J by 9 bases, and 25 bases separated the two germline ends. This CDR3 has 17 amino acids. CDR1 and CDR2 from the germline V gene are SGHRS and YFSETQ. Partial CDR3 DNA: TGCGCCAGCAGCCAAGGCAGCCTAGGGGGATTGAAGCGGGAG. Its protein is CASSQGSLGGLKRE. The full CDR3 protein reads CASSQGSLGGLKRELFF.

A note on this clone: The CDR3 is cut off 3 residues early in the read; its end comes from the germline J gene. The gene calls are TRBV5-6 and TRBJ2-2; possible D gene TRBD1, 6 bases. The germline gives CDR1 SGHDT, CDR2 YYEEEE. The CDR3 covers 15 residues. Trimming took 4 bases from V and 4 from J, leaving 14 bases between them. CDR3 sequence: CASSQDRAITGELFF. CDR3 DNA (partial): TGTGCCAGCAGCCAGGACAGAGCCATCACCGGGGAG.

Of note for this clone: With the read ending 3 residues before the CDR3 end, the germline J gene is used to fill in that end. V and J are TRBV2 and TRBJ1-2; possible D gene TRBD1, 6 bases. The V gene's germline CDR1 is SNHLY and CDR2 FYNNEI. The length of the CDR3 is 14 residues. Deletions cut 8 bases from V and 2 bases from J, with 15 bases between. The covered CDR3 bases are TGTGCCAGCGCTGCAGGGGAAATAAACTATGGC. This codes for CASAAGEINYG. The full-length CDR3 reads as CASAAGEINYGYTF.

CDR3 loop: CASSLIGRGNIQYF. CDR3 bases read: TGTGCCAGCAGCTTAATCGGCAGAGGGAACATT. This chain connects TRBV11-2 to TRBJ2-4; possible D gene TRBD2, 5 bases. The CDR3 end falls 3 residues outside the read, so it is completed with the germline J gene. Trimming cost V 2 bases and J 7 bases, with 12 bases left between them. The CDR3 is 14 amino acids. Germline V CDR1 and CDR2: SGHAT, FQNNGV.

Details on this clone: The sequenced fragment ends 3 residues before the CDR3 boundary, so the rest is inferred from the germline J gene. The rearrangement uses TRBV29-1 and TRBJ2-3; 7 nucleotides match TRBD2. J gave up 5 bases and V 7 bases, and 18 bases lay outside the gene matches. This CDR3 has 16 amino acids. CDR1 is SQVTM, CDR2 ANQGSEA, per germline. The CDR3 is CSAFPLVAGEGDTQYF. The covered CDR3 bases are TGCAGCGCCTTCCCTCTGGTGGCGGGAGAGGGAGATACG.

CDR3 region: CASSSGAGGDTQYF. CDR3 DNA (partial): TGTGCCAGCAGCTCCGGAGCGGGGGGGGATACG. The chain links TRBV7-2 to TRBJ2-3, with TRBD2 identical over 10 bases. The sequenced fragment ends 3 residues before the CDR3 boundary, so the rest is inferred from the germline J gene. The CDR3 has 14 residues. From germline, CDR1 is SGHTA and CDR2 FQGNSA. Trimming took 4 bases from V and 6 from J; bases not matched to a gene: 4. The full variable domain, completed using reference TRBV7-2 and TRBJ2-3, is GAGVSQSPSNKVTEKGKDVELRCDPISGHTALYWYRQSLGQGLEFLIYFQGNSAPDKSGLPSDRFSAERTGGSVSTLTIQRTQQEDSAVYLCASSSGAGGDTQYFGPGTRLTVL.

As to this clone: Sequencing ends 3 residues short of the CDR3 end; the germline J gene provides the rest. This rearrangement joins TRBV7-8 to TRBJ2-5; D might be TRBD2 (6 bases). V was shortened by 0 bases and J by 2 bases, with 13 bases between the two germline ends. The CDR3 loop spans 16 amino acids. Germline V gives CDR1 SGHVS, CDR2 FQNEAQ. CDR3 in amino acids: CASSLAGGISQETQYF. The covered CDR3 bases are TGTGCCAGCAGCTTAGCGGGCGGGATAAGTCAAGAGACC. The entire variable domain, with the rest obtained from reference TRBV7-8 and TRBJ2-5, is as follows: GAGVSQSPRYKVAKRGQDVALRCDPISGHVSLFWYQQALGQGPEFLTYFQNEAQLDKSGLPSDRFFAERPEGSVSTLKIQRTQQEDSAVYLCASSLAGGISQETQYFGPGTRLLVL.

Regarding this clone: The read terminates 3 residues ahead of where the CDR3 ends, so the germline J gene completes it. V usage is TRBV10-2 and J usage is TRBJ2-7; D ambiguous. This CDR3 is 11 amino acids long. Trimming left V 4 bases short and J 6 bases short, with 7 bases between. Germline V CDR1 and CDR2: WSHSY, SAAADI. The chain's CDR3 is CASSGSIEQYF. The covered CDR3 bases are TGCGCCAGCAGTGGTAGTATCGAG.

Turning to this clone: The CDR3 end lies 3 residues beyond the end of the read and is filled in from the germline J gene. V and J are TRBV27 and TRBJ2-7, with 9 bases matching TRBD2. The CDR3 extends over 17 amino acids. Germline V CDR1 and CDR2: MNHEY, SMNVEV (reference sequence). The J segment lost 0 bases and the V segment lost 3 bases, leaving 9 bases of the junction unmatched. The part of the CDR3 DNA that was read is TGTGCCAGCAGTTTCCTCGGACTAGCGAAAAGCTCCTACGAG. Its translation is CASSFLGLAKSSYE. The full CDR3 reads CASSFLGLAKSSYEQYF.

Turning to this clone: The CDR3 goes on 3 residues after the read ends, and that part is filled in from the germline J gene. The V and J genes are TRBV5-1 and TRBJ1-2; TRBD1 matches 7 bases. The V gene end was trimmed by 6 bases and the J gene end by 4 bases; junction bases not matched to a gene: 6. Per germline, CDR1 SGHRS and CDR2 YFSETQ. The CDR3 extends over 13 amino acids. The CDR3 here is CASNPGGTYGYTF. The sequenced part of the CDR3 DNA is TGCGCCAGCAACCCAGGGGGTACCTATGGC.

CDR3 DNA, as far as it was read: TGCAGCGTTGCAGCCGGACAGCTCTACGAG. As protein: CSVAAGQLYE. In full, the CDR3 is CSVAAGQLYEQYF. The chain is built from TRBV29-1 and TRBJ2-7, with D perhaps matching TRBD1 (6 bases). Read data end 3 residues before the CDR3 end; the end is taken from the germline J gene. In germline, CDR1 is SQVTM, CDR2 ANQGSEA. The V end was cut by 4 bases, the J end by 3 bases, with 13 bases between. This CDR3 comprises 13 residues.

Turning to this clone: The CDR3 end is not reached by the read, which stops 3 residues before it; the germline J gene fills it in. The J gene is TRBJ2-4, the V gene TRBV7-9, with 8 bases aligning to TRBD1. Germline V lookup: CDR1 SEHNR, CDR2 FQNEAQ (reference sequence). This CDR3 is built from 15 residues. The CDR3 here is CASSSLGDRSGGQYF. The DNA read from the CDR3 is TGTGCCAGCAGCTCCCTTGGGGACAGGTCAGGAGGT.

Comments on this clone: The read is 3 residues too short to cover the CDR3 end, so that end is filled in from the germline J gene. The chain combines TRBV20-1 with TRBJ2-1; 7 bases map to TRBD1. Germline CDR1 is DFQATT and CDR2 is SNEGSKA (reference sequence). CDR3 length: 16 amino acids. V trimming: 5 bases; J trimming: 6 bases; junction bases outside the gene matches: 16. The sequenced part of the CDR3 DNA is TGCAGTGCTCTTCTACAGGGGCGCGTAGGGGGCAATGAG. Its protein is CSALLQGRVGGNE. Given in full, the CDR3 is CSALLQGRVGGNEQFF.

Worth noting for this clone: The CDR3 end falls 3 residues outside the read, so it is completed with the germline J gene. The chain joins TRBV20-1 to TRBJ1-1; 9 bases are a match to TRBD1. CDR3 length: 18 residues. The V gene end was trimmed by 0 bases and the J gene end by 3 bases; junction bases not matched to a gene: 14. Germline-derived CDR1 and CDR2 are DFQATT and SNEGSKA (reference sequence). CDR3 DNA (partial): TGCAGTGCTAGAGATCAAGTAGGGACAGGGCTGGGTCACACTGAA. Encoded protein: CSARDQVGTGLGHTE. The entire CDR3 reads CSARDQVGTGLGHTEAFF.

As for this clone: Sequencing ends 3 residues short of the CDR3 end; the germline J gene provides the rest. V is TRBV20-1 and J is TRBJ2-1, with 7 nucleotides matching TRBD2. The V segment lost 0 bases and the J segment 5 bases; nucleotides outside the gene matches: 1. Germline assignment: CDR1 DFQATT and CDR2 SNEGSKA (reference sequence). This CDR3 region has 13 residues. CDR3 sequence: CSARESGNNEQFF. CDR3 DNA, as far as it was read: TGCAGTGCTAGAGAGAGCGGGAACAATGAG.